Each of the 23 T cell receptor beta chains below was sequenced from the same sample in a study of T cell clonality in common variable immunodeficiency. Clones were read by immunoSEQ multiplex PCR, and TCRdb kept only the in-frame ones, dropping some. The data show roughly 5,000 clones, with none appearing a single time. The antigens these receptors bind are not known. Whole-study findings and limits: Common variable immunodeficiency TCR beta sequences reportedly had fewer deletions and N-nucleotide insertions.

Sequencing was performed on peripheral blood mononuclear cells. Source of these receptors: a human donor with common variable immunodeficiency.

As concerns this clone: The CDR3 extends 3 residues past the end of the read, so its final part is completed from the germline J gene. The J gene is TRBJ2-4, the V gene TRBV6-2 or TRBV6-3, with 7 bases fitting TRBD1. Germline V gives CDR1 MNHEY, CDR2 SVGEGT. This CDR3 spans 13 amino acids. Trimming removed 10 bases from V and 3 bases from J; junction bases left unmatched: 6. The sequenced part of the CDR3 DNA is TGTGCCATTGGGGGACAGAGCAAAAACATT. This translates into CAIGGQSKNI. In full, the CDR3 is CAIGGQSKNIQYF.

By sample share, this clone is medium-sized. CDR3 bases read: TGTGCCATCAGTGAGGGGAGGGGGCTGGGGGCCAACGTC. It specifies CAISEGRGLGANV. The complete CDR3 sequence is CAISEGRGLGANVLTF. The chain has TRBV10-3 and TRBJ2-6; D possibly uses TRBD1 or TRBD2 (7 bases each). Read data end 3 residues before the CDR3 end; the end is taken from the germline J gene. Germline lookup yields CDR1 ENHRY and CDR2 SYGVKD. The CDR3 extends over 16 amino acids. V lost 2 bases to trimming and J lost 4 bases, with 12 bases between them.

About this clone: The read terminates 3 residues before the CDR3 end, so the remaining end is supplied by the germline J gene. J is TRBJ1-5 and V is TRBV19, with a tentative D call TRBD1 (6 bases). Germline CDR1 reads LNHDA; CDR2 reads SQIVND (reference sequence). Trimming stripped 8 bases from V and 2 bases from J, with 22 bases between. The CDR3 has 17 residues. The sequenced CDR3 bases are TGTGCCAGTTGCAGAGGGGGGGGGCCGGCTCGCAATCAGCCC. Amino acid sequence: CASCRGGGPARNQP. The full-length CDR3 reads as CASCRGGGPARNQPQHF.

Only a few counts were recorded for this clone. From the germline J gene comes the end of the CDR3, since the read stops 3 residues before it. This rearrangement joins TRBV5-6 to TRBJ2-5; 8 nucleotides line up with TRBD2. With 3 bases clipped from V and 1 base from J, the junction kept 2 bases outside the gene matches. Germline V CDR1 and CDR2: SGHDT, YYEEEE. The CDR3 runs to 14 residues. The CDR3 DNA, read in part, is TGTGCCAGCAGCTCCACTAGCGGCCAAGAGACC. Residues: CASSSTSGQET. The entire CDR3 is CASSSTSGQETQYF.

This clone occurred many times. The CDR3 extends 3 residues past the end of the read, so its final part is completed from the germline J gene. This chain links TRBV19 with TRBJ1-1; no reliable D call. Germline V CDR1 and CDR2: LNHDA, SQIVND (reference sequence). This CDR3 spans 11 amino acids. Deletions cut 1 base from V and 6 bases from J, with 3 bases between. CDR3 DNA, as far as it was read: TGTGCCAGTAGTATAGCTGCTGAA. Translation gives CASSIAAE. The whole CDR3 region reads CASSIAAEAFF.

For this clone: The missing CDR3 end, 3 residues past where the read stops, is filled in from the germline J gene. This chain joins TRBV18 and TRBJ1-6; possible D gene TRBD1, 6 bases. Germline CDR1 reads KGHSH; CDR2 reads LQKENI. CDR3 length equals 15 residues. V was clipped by 6 bases and J by 7 bases, with 16 bases between them. The DNA read from the CDR3 is TGTGCCAGCTCGCCGAGACAGGACTTCAATTCACCC. This codes for CASSPRQDFNSP. The CDR3 in its entirety is CASSPRQDFNSPLHF.

As for this clone: Read data end 3 residues before the CDR3 end; the end is taken from the germline J gene. This sequence joins TRBV7-9 and TRBJ1-1; the D is unclear. The V end was cut by 5 bases, the J end by 0 bases, with 10 bases between. Germline values: CDR1 SEHNR, CDR2 FQNEAQ (reference sequence). The CDR3 is made up of 14 amino acids. The CDR3 reads CASSLVTVNTEAFF. The sequenced CDR3 bases are TGTGCCAGCAGCCTCGTTACAGTGAACACTGAA.

This clone came up a few times. The CDR3 goes on 3 residues after the read ends, and that part is filled in from the germline J gene. The chain couples TRBV2 to TRBJ2-1; D might be TRBD1 (6 bases). V was pared by 4 bases and J by 3 bases, with 13 bases between. The germline CDR1 and CDR2 sequences are SNHLY and FYNNEI. This CDR3 contains 15 residues. The CDR3 region is CASSGFGQYYNEQFF. CDR3 DNA (partial): TGTGCCAGCAGTGGGTTTGGACAGTACTACAATGAG.

On this clone: The sequence runs out 3 residues before the end of the CDR3; the remainder is reconstructed from the germline J gene. The chain couples TRBV7-9 to TRBJ2-7, with TRBD1 matching over 11 bases. V trimming: 5 bases; J trimming: 5 bases; junction bases outside the gene matches: 5. This CDR3 contains 14 residues. Germline CDR1 and CDR2: SEHNR and FQNEAQ (reference sequence). The DNA read from the CDR3 is TGTGCCAGCAGCCTGGGACAGGGGGACCACGAG. Protein: CASSLGQGDHE. In full, the CDR3 is CASSLGQGDHEQYF. Looking up the rest from reference TRBV7-9 and TRBJ2-7 gives the full variable domain: DTGVSQNPRHKITKRGQNVTFRCDPISEHNRLYWYRQTLGQGPEFLTYFQNEAQLEKSRLLSDRFSAERPKGSFSTLEIQRTEQGDSAMYLCASSLGQGDHEQYFGPGTRLTVT.

This clone has more than one count but fewer than ten. The observed sequence ends 3 residues before the CDR3 terminus, with the missing tail filled in from the germline J gene. V and J are TRBV7-8 and TRBJ2-7, with a possible D match to TRBD2 (6 bases). This CDR3 spans 15 amino acids. Germline CDR1 SGHVS, CDR2 FQNEAQ. Trimming shortened V by 5 bases and J by 3 bases, and 17 bases separated the two germline ends. The sequenced CDR3 bases are TGTGCCAGCAGCGAAGGGCGGGGCAGCATCTACGAG. Translating gives CASSEGRGSIYE. The whole CDR3 region reads CASSEGRGSIYEQYF.

This clone showed up many times. The sequenced fragment ends 3 residues before the CDR3 boundary, so the rest is inferred from the germline J gene. The chain combines TRBV19 with TRBJ1-2, with D perhaps TRBD1 (6 bases). The germline gives CDR1 LNHDA, CDR2 SQIVND (reference sequence). The CDR3 has 13 amino acids. The CDR3 reads CASSGAGVNGYTF. The sequenced CDR3 bases are TGTGCCAGTAGTGGGGCAGGGGTCAACGGC.

By share, this clone counts as medium-sized. The read falls 3 residues short of the CDR3 end, and the missing part is taken from the germline J gene. This chain joins TRBV5-1 and TRBJ2-5, with TRBD1 matching 10 bases. V gave up 4 bases and J gave up 5 bases; unmatched junction bases: 11. This CDR3 spans 16 amino acids. CDR1 is SGHRS, CDR2 YFSETQ, per germline. CDR3 DNA (partial): TGCGCCAGCAGCCCCTACCTGGGACAGGGGTTCGAGACC. It codes for CASSPYLGQGFET. The complete CDR3 reads CASSPYLGQGFETQYF.

Only a few counts were recorded for this clone. Read data end 3 residues before the CDR3 end; the end is taken from the germline J gene. This sequence joins TRBV10-3 and TRBJ2-7; 10 bases agree with TRBD2. Trimming took 6 bases from V and 3 from J; bases not matched to a gene: 8. CDR3 length equals 15 residues. Germline loops: CDR1 ENHRY, CDR2 SYGVKD. CDR3 region: CAISRYSGGYYEQYF. The sequenced CDR3 bases are TGTGCCATCAGCCGATATAGCGGGGGGTACTACGAG.

Remarks on this clone: Read data end 3 residues before the CDR3 end; the end is taken from the germline J gene. V usage is TRBV5-1 and J usage is TRBJ1-4; D remains unclear. This CDR3 comprises 15 residues. Germline V CDR1 and CDR2: SGHRS, YFSETQ. V lost 4 bases, J lost 0 bases, and 10 bases lay in between. Incomplete CDR3 DNA: TGCGCCAGCAGCCTGGACTTAGCAACTAATGAAAAA. It is translated as CASSLDLATNEK. The CDR3 reads in full as CASSLDLATNEKLFF.

A remark on this clone: Read coverage stops 3 residues before the CDR3 terminus; the germline J gene supplies the remainder. The chain joins TRBV11-2 to TRBJ2-7, with 7 bases aligning to TRBD1. With V trimmed by 4 bases and J by 4 bases, 7 bases remained unmatched. The CDR3 extends over 14 amino acids. Germline V gives CDR1 SGHAT, CDR2 FQNNGV. CDR3 region: CASSSTGNRYEQYF. Partial CDR3 DNA: TGTGCCAGCAGCTCGACAGGGAACCGGTACGAG.

This clone has only a few counts. The sequenced fragment ends 3 residues before the CDR3 boundary, so the rest is inferred from the germline J gene. The identical CDR3 is also encoded by other nucleotide sequences in the sample. The V and J genes are TRBV19 and TRBJ1-1; D is ambiguous. CDR3 size: 13 residues. The ends were cut back, 5 bases at V and 0 bases at J, with 7 bases in the middle. Germline CDR1 reads LNHDA; CDR2 reads SQIVND (reference sequence). CDR3 amino acids: CASSSQMNTEAFF. The sequenced CDR3 bases are TGTGCCAGTAGTTCTCAGATGAACACTGAA.

This clone is labeled medium-sized (0.01 to 0.1%). The read ends 3 residues before the CDR3 terminus; that terminus is restored from the germline J gene. This chain uses TRBV2 with TRBJ2-3; no definite D call. The CDR3 is made up of 15 amino acids. Trimming removed 7 bases from V and 2 bases from J, with 16 bases in between. The germline CDR1 and CDR2 sequences are SNHLY and FYNNEI. The CDR3 DNA, read in part, is TGTGCCAGCACCGAGTACGGGTTCCCCACAGATACG. This sequence encodes CASTEYGFPTDT. The full CDR3 protein reads CASTEYGFPTDTQYF. Supplemented by reference TRBV2 and TRBJ2-3, the full variable domain reads EPEVTQTPSHQVTQMGQEVILRCVPISNHLYFYWYRQILGQKVEFLVSFYNNEISEKSEIFDDQFSVERPDGSNFTLKIRSTKLEDSAMYFCASTEYGFPTDTQYFGPGTRLTVL.

This clone appeared many times. The DNA read from the CDR3 is TGCGCCAGCAGCTTGGAATTAGCGGGCGCAGATACG. The encoded protein is CASSLELAGADT. The full CDR3 sequence reads CASSLELAGADTQYF. This rearrangement joins TRBV5-1 to TRBJ2-3; 7 bases align to TRBD2. The read terminates 3 residues ahead of where the CDR3 ends, so the germline J gene completes it. V trimming: 0 bases; J trimming: 4 bases; junction bases outside the gene matches: 5. From germline, CDR1 is SGHRS and CDR2 YFSETQ. The CDR3 loop spans 15 amino acids.

As regards this clone: The read gets to within 3 residues of the CDR3 end, and the germline J gene fills in the rest. The J gene is TRBJ2-7, the V gene TRBV7-2; D is uncertain. Germline values: CDR1 SGHTA, CDR2 FQGNSA. The V and J ends lost 5 bases and 0 bases respectively, with 8 bases between them. The CDR3 is made up of 13 amino acids. CDR3 DNA, as far as it was read: TGTGCCAGCAGCCGTACTGGCTCCTACGAG. It encodes CASSRTGSYE. The whole CDR3 protein reads CASSRTGSYEQYF.

This clone was observed a handful of times. The CDR3 extends 3 residues past the end of the read, so its final part is completed from the germline J gene. The chain uses TRBV2 and TRBJ2-7; TRBD1 agrees at 8 bases. The CDR3 has 15 residues. V was clipped by 6 bases and J by 3 bases; unmatched bases: 10. Germline CDR1 and CDR2: SNHLY and FYNNEI. CDR3: CASRQGQAKHYEQYF. The sequenced CDR3 bases are TGTGCCAGCAGACAGGGACAGGCGAAACACTACGAG.

This clone occurred a few times. Read sequence stops 3 residues before the CDR3 end, and the germline J gene provides the missing end. The rearrangement joins TRBV18 to TRBJ2-7; TRBD1 matches at 8 bases. V trimming: 3 bases; J trimming: 3 bases; junction bases outside the gene matches: 10. The V gene's germline CDR1 is KGHSH and CDR2 LQKENI. The CDR3 has 16 residues. CDR3 protein: CASSPVPDGQGYEQYF. The sequenced CDR3 bases are TGTGCCAGCTCACCCGTTCCGGATGGACAGGGCTACGAG.

This clone has only a few counts. Coverage ceases 3 residues before the CDR3 finishes, and the germline J gene fills in the end. V usage is TRBV27 and J usage is TRBJ2-7; 11 bases are a match to TRBD2. The junction had 6 bases not matched to a gene; V was cut back by 7 bases and J by 1 base. The CDR3 runs 15 residues. Per germline, CDR1 MNHEY and CDR2 SMNVEV (reference sequence). Partial CDR3 DNA: TGTGCCAGCAAGACTGGGACTAGCGGTTCCTACGAG. As protein: CASKTGTSGSYE. The CDR3 in its entirety is CASKTGTSGSYEQYF.

This clone came up a few times. The read gets to within 3 residues of the CDR3 end, and the germline J gene fills in the rest. The J gene is TRBJ1-6, the V gene TRBV7-8; D is ambiguous. In germline, CDR1 is SGHVS, CDR2 FQNEAQ. V lost 6 bases to trimming and J lost 5 bases, with 14 bases between them. The CDR3 sequence is 15 residues long. The CDR3 DNA, read in part, is TGTGCCAGCAGGTCTCGGATTGCGGATAATTCACCC. Its translation: CASRSRIADNSP. In full, the CDR3 reads CASRSRIADNSPLHF.